The present T cell receptor (beta chain) was sequenced within a study of persistence of HIV-infected CD4 T cells. The study's findings and limits: Degenerate expanded CDR3beta sequences were enriched among CMV- and Gag-responding cells.

With 3 bases removed from V and 5 bases from J, the gap between germline ends came to 4 bases. Germline V lookup: CDR1 SGHVS, CDR2 FQNEAQ. This CDR3 spans 11 amino acids. Overlapping HIV-1 Gag 15-mer peptides at roughly 1 ug per peptide per mL were used. CD40L/CD69 double-negative CD45RO-high memory CD4+ T cells were collected. With respect to this clone: The antigen remains unidentified.

Sequencing used immunoSEQ version 4 in survey mode. Data came from immunoSEQ multiplex PCR; TCRdb stores just in-frame clones and leaves some out. The table has some 32,000 clones, about four fifths seen once. The starting material was CD4+ T cells sorted from PBMCs after roughly 18-hour stimulation, obtained from a patient who received antiretroviral therapy. This chain links TRBV7-8 with TRBJ2-5; no clear D gene. This TCR came from an adult woman with HIV who was CMV-seropositive. The CDR3 here is CASSFGETQYF. CDR3 DNA sequence: TGTGCCAGCAGCTTCGGGGAGACCCAGTACTTC.